Many counts were recorded for the clone carrying this T cell receptor beta chain. Its antigen is not identified. The entry originates in a study of T-cell reconstitution after alpha-beta-depleted transplantation in children. The germline V gene encodes CDR1 DFQATT and CDR2 SNEGSKA (reference sequence). The V and J ends lost 2 bases and 10 bases respectively, with 9 bases between them. CDR3 length equals 11 residues. Findings and caveats of the study: Newly produced T cells mostly provided counts and TCRbeta diversity after one year, as hyperexpanded clones declined. At day 60, the high TCRbeta diversity found in some patients originated from recipient T cells and thymic progenitors that had survived. Expanded graft clones numbering several hundred reportedly gave rise to alpha-beta T cells about two months after transplant.

During its preparation, the TCRbeta library received unique molecular identifiers. Using its own MiXCR run on the PCR reads, TCRdb lists one record per CDR3 protein. The profile shows some 200,000 distinct CDR3 sequences, around 9.2% of them singletons. This chain joins TRBV20-1 and TRBJ2-1, with D uncertain. The TCR was taken from a male patient aged 2-15 years who had a stem cell transplant for acute myeloid leukemia, so the T cells may come from the graft donor. The input for sequencing was PBMCs, mostly from graft donor cells, taken 360 days after TCRalphabeta/CD19-depleted stem cell transplant. CDR3 residues: CSARKTPEQFF. CDR3 coding DNA: TGCAGTGCTAGAAAGACTCCGGAGCAGTTCTTC.